One and the same sample provided the 23 T cell receptor beta chains below, sequenced in a study (dated by TCRdb to between 2014 and 2016). Libraries were built with 5' RACE. The sequencing machine was an Illumina MiSeq. TCRdb reworked the public reads: Q25 trimming with fastp, MiXCR clone assembly, productive beta chains retained. One record per CDR3 amino acid sequence lists the most common genes and DNA. The sample records roughly 55,000 distinct CDR3 sequences, about 24% of which are singletons. The top ten constitute 2.5% to 3.5% of the sample. Sequencing input: tumor-infiltrating naive CD4+ T cells sorted from the breast tumor. The cell subset or site label corresponds to: naive CD4+ T cells, CD4+CD45RA+CD25-. The receptors originated from a female donor with breast cancer.

V gene TRBV30 combines with J gene TRBJ2-7, with 7 positions matching TRBD2. CDR1 and CDR2 from the germline V gene are GTSNPN and SVGIG (reference sequence). With V trimmed by 1 base and J by 3 bases, 6 bases remained unmatched. The CDR3 runs to 14 residues. Here the CDR3 DNA reads TGTGCCTGGAGTGCGGGAGGCTTTAGCTACGAGCAGTACTTC. It encodes CAWSAGGFSYEQYF.

This clonotype came up a few times. The rearrangement uses TRBV6-5 and TRBJ1-5; 11 nucleotides align to TRBD1. Trimming removed 6 bases from V and 8 bases from J; junction bases left unmatched: 6. The CDR3 extends over 14 amino acids. Germline CDR1 is MNHEY and CDR2 is SVGAGI. This chain's CDR3 is CASRPDRGREPQHF. CDR3 sequence (DNA): TGTGCCAGCAGGCCGGACAGGGGGCGTGAGCCCCAGCATTTT.

V is TRBV9 and J is TRBJ2-2; D gene ambiguous. CDR1 and CDR2 from the germline V gene are SGDLS and YYNGEE. With 2 bases removed from V and 3 bases from J, the gap between germline ends came to 5 bases. There are 13 residues in the CDR3. The DNA of the CDR3 is TGTGCCAGCAGCGTCCAGGACACCGGGGAGCTGTTTTTT. This encodes CASSVQDTGELFF. The full variable domain, completed using reference TRBV9 and TRBJ2-2, is DSGVTQTPKHLITATGQRVTLRCSPRSGDLSVYWYQQSLDQGLQFLIQYYNGEERAKGNILERFSAQQFPDLHSELNLSSLELGDSALYFCASSVQDTGELFFGEGSRLTVL.

This clonotype was counted between two and nine times. This chain connects TRBV7-2 to TRBJ2-5, with TRBD1 identical over 12 bases. The CDR3 has 17 amino acids. In germline, CDR1 is SGHTA, CDR2 FQGNSA. J was trimmed by 5 bases and V by 5 bases; bases with no gene match: 12. The CDR3 DNA reads TGTGCCAGCAGCCCCGGGGGGACAGGGGGCGCGTCGGAGACCCAGTACTTC. Translating it yields CASSPGGTGGASETQYF.

The chain is built from TRBV6-1 and TRBJ1-1, with TRBD1 as a possible D gene (5 bases). Trimming removed 10 bases at V and 7 bases at J, with 19 bases between. The CDR3 consists of 13 residues. CDR1 is MNHNS and CDR2 is SASEGT in the germline V gene. The CDR3 sequence is CATLEGRAGEAFF. As DNA, the CDR3 is TGTGCCACTCTGGAGGGCAGGGCCGGTGAAGCTTTCTTT.

The sample holds a few counts of this clonotype. This chain joins TRBV5-5 and TRBJ2-7, with a tentative D call TRBD1 (5 bases). The V end lost 0 bases, the J end lost 2 bases, and 15 bases lay between the germline ends. CDR1 and CDR2 from the germline V gene are SGHKS and YYEKEE (reference sequence). The CDR3 sequence is 16 residues long. CDR3 bases: TGTGCCAGCAGCTTGGAGGGGTCGAAAACCCCCTACGAGCAGTACTTC. This translates into CASSLEGSKTPYEQYF.

This clonotype was detected a few times. This rearrangement joins TRBV5-6 to TRBJ2-6; 7 bases line up with TRBD1. The CDR3 spans 16 residues. The junction had 9 bases not matched to a gene; V was cut back by 4 bases and J by 5 bases. Germline CDR1 and CDR2: SGHDT and YYEEEE. CDR3 DNA sequence: TGTGCCAGCAGCGCCGGGACAGACCCCCGGGCCAACGTCCTGACTTTC. It translates to CASSAGTDPRANVLTF.

Only one count was recorded for this clonotype. J is TRBJ2-1 and V is TRBV7-2, with a weak D call TRBD2 (5 bases). Trimming removed 5 bases from V and 5 bases from J, with 13 bases in between. The CDR3 extends over 14 amino acids. Germline loops: CDR1 SGHTA, CDR2 FQGNSA. The CDR3 spells CASSPPELDNEQFF. The CDR3 DNA is TGTGCCAGCAGCCCTCCGGAACTAGACAATGAGCAGTTCTTC.

A single count supports this clonotype. The junction departs from the called germline gene at one end, perhaps through a read error. The rearrangement links TRBV5-1 to TRBJ1-1; TRBD1 aligns across 11 bases. Germline lookup yields CDR1 SGHRS and CDR2 YFSETQ. This CDR3 comprises 18 residues. CDR3 sequence: CASSFRTGGLNRNSEAFF. CDR3 coding DNA: TGCGCCAGCAGCTTCCGGACAGGGGGCCTGAATAGGAACTCTGAAGCTTTCTTT.

This clonotype was observed at least ten times. The CDR3 region is CAFSGSTDTQYF. The CDR3, as DNA: TGCGCCTTTAGCGGGAGCACAGATACGCAGTATTTT. This chain links TRBV4-1 with TRBJ2-3; 7 bases agree with TRBD2. The CDR3 has 12 amino acids. In germline, CDR1 is MGHRA, CDR2 YSYEKL. V lost 11 bases and J lost 0; bases outside the gene matches: 2.

Only a few counts were recorded for this clonotype. V usage is TRBV5-1 and J usage is TRBJ1-1; a possible D gene is TRBD1 (6 bases). Trimming left V 4 bases short and J 2 bases short, with 15 bases between. This CDR3 is 15 amino acids long. Germline-derived CDR1 and CDR2 are SGHRS and YFSETQ. The CDR3 nucleotides are TGCGCCAGCAGCCCAGACGGACAGAGAAACACTGAAGCTTTCTTT. Translation gives CASSPDGQRNTEAFF.

The rearrangement uses TRBV5-1 and TRBJ2-5, with 7 bases matching TRBD1. CDR3 length: 16 amino acids. V lost 2 bases to trimming and J lost 4 bases; unmatched junction nucleotides: 11. Germline assignment: CDR1 SGHRS and CDR2 YFSETQ. CDR3 nucleotides: TGCGCCAGCAGCTTTATGACAGGGTCTTGGGGAGAGACCCAGTACTTC. Protein: CASSFMTGSWGETQYF.

As concerns this clonotype: Germline is not matched at one junction end, which may reflect a read error. The V call is TRBV6-2 or TRBV6-3, the J call TRBJ1-2; no definite D call. This CDR3 is built from 11 residues. CDR1 MNHEY and CDR2 SVGEGT come from the germline V gene. The CDR3 DNA follows: TGTGCCAGCAGCCCCAGATATGGTTACACCTTC. This codes for CASSPRYGYTF.

The chain couples TRBV4-3 to TRBJ2-1, with 7 bases identical to TRBD1. V lost 1 base to trimming and J lost 6 bases; unmatched junction nucleotides: 9. Germline V gene lookup returns CDR1 LGHNA and CDR2 YSLEER. The CDR3 spans 16 residues. In nucleotides, the CDR3 is TGCGCCAGCAGCCAAGGAGGGGGCAGGGTGGGCAATGAGCAGTTCTTC. Encoded protein: CASSQGGGRVGNEQFF.

This clonotype was observed a handful of times. The genes are TRBV4-2 and TRBJ1-5; D may be TRBD1 (5 bases). The V and J ends lost 1 base and 5 bases respectively, with 12 bases between them. The CDR3 consists of 15 residues. Per the germline V gene, CDR1 is LGHNA and CDR2 is YNFKEQ. The CDR3 protein is CASSQVEGTHQPQHF. Written as DNA, the CDR3 is TGTGCCAGCAGCCAAGTAGAAGGGACCCATCAGCCCCAGCATTTT.

This clonotype was detected a few times. The genes are TRBV11-3 and TRBJ1-1; D may be TRBD1 (6 bases). There are 13 residues in the CDR3. Germline CDR1 reads SGHNT; CDR2 reads YENEEA. Trimming took 5 bases from V and 7 from J, leaving 14 bases between them. Here the CDR3 DNA reads TGTGCCAGCAGCCCGAGAAGGGGGAATGAAGCTTTCTTT. Encoded protein: CASSPRRGNEAFF.

The chain combines TRBV20-1 with TRBJ2-3; 13 bases line up with TRBD2. CDR1 and CDR2 from the germline V gene are DFQATT and SNEGSKA (reference sequence). This CDR3 comprises 18 residues. The V segment lost 0 bases and the J segment 5 bases; nucleotides outside the gene matches: 11. The CDR3 DNA reads TGCAGTGCTAGAGACATACGGACTAGCGGGAGTTCACAAGATACGCAGTATTTT. Translating it yields CSARDIRTSGSSQDTQYF.

This clonotype turned up a few times. The gene calls are TRBV5-1 and TRBJ2-1; 7 nucleotides match TRBD2. V lost 3 bases and J lost 4; bases outside the gene matches: 7. Looked up from germline, CDR1 is SGHRS and CDR2 is YFSETQ. The CDR3 totals 15 residues. The CDR3 loop reads CASSYRLAAYNEQFF. Here the CDR3 DNA reads TGCGCCAGCAGCTACAGACTAGCCGCGTACAATGAGCAGTTCTTC.

V gene TRBV11-3 combines with J gene TRBJ2-6, with D perhaps being TRBD1 or TRBD2 (5 bases each). The length of the CDR3 is 15 residues. V was shortened by 3 bases and J by 4 bases, with 10 bases between the two germline ends. Germline CDR1 reads SGHNT; CDR2 reads YENEEA. The CDR3 loop reads CASSFGWDGANVLTF. CDR3 sequence (DNA): TGTGCCAGCAGCTTCGGGTGGGACGGGGCCAACGTCCTGACTTTC.

This clonotype showed up many times. CDR3 DNA sequence: TGCGCCAGCAGATTGACAGGTTCGTACGAGCAGTACTTC. This gives the protein CASRLTGSYEQYF. This chain links TRBV5-1 with TRBJ2-7; D possibly corresponds to TRBD1 (6 bases). Germline V CDR1 and CDR2: SGHRS, YFSETQ. Deletions cut 5 bases from V and 4 bases from J, with 13 bases between. The CDR3 length is 13 residues. Full variable domain (missing parts from reference TRBV5-1 and TRBJ2-7): KAGVTQTPRYLIKTRGQQVTLSCSPISGHRSVSWYQQTPGQGLQFLFEYFSETQRNKGNFPGRFSGRQFSNSRSEMNVSTLELGDSALYLCASRLTGSYEQYFGPGTRLTVT.

This clonotype was observed at least ten times. The V gene is TRBV7-9, the J gene TRBJ1-1; D is possibly TRBD1 (5 bases). This CDR3 is 13 amino acids long. V lost 1 base, J lost 4 bases, and 7 bases lay in between. CDR1 and CDR2 (germline): SEHNR, FQNEAQ (reference sequence). In nucleotides, the CDR3 is TGTGCCAGCAGCTTAGGTGACAGCACTGAAGCTTTCTTT. It is translated as CASSLGDSTEAFF.

The chain employs TRBV4-3 and TRBJ2-6, with D perhaps matching TRBD1 (5 bases). Germline assignment: CDR1 LGHNA and CDR2 YSLEER. The V and J ends lost 4 bases and 0 bases respectively, with 22 bases between them. This CDR3 spans 20 amino acids. The CDR3 nucleotides are TGCGCCAGCAGCCGAAAACCGGAAGACAGCTACCTCTCTGGGGCCAACGTCCTGACTTTC. Protein sequence: CASSRKPEDSYLSGANVLTF.

This clonotype was detected a few times. The chain carries TRBV7-3 and TRBJ2-3; D perhaps matches TRBD1 (6 bases). Germline V gene data show CDR1 as SGHTA and CDR2 as FQGTGA. Trimming removed 8 bases from V and 2 bases from J, with 11 bases in between. The CDR3 extends over 13 amino acids. CDR3 sequence reads: CASGAGVTDTQYF. CDR3 in DNA: TGTGCCAGCGGCGCAGGGGTCACAGATACGCAGTATTTT. The full variable domain, completed using reference TRBV7-3 and TRBJ2-3, is GAGVSQTPSNKVTEKGKYVELRCDPISGHTALYWYRQSLGQGPEFLIYFQGTGAADDSGLPNDRFFAVRPEGSVSTLKIQRTERGDSAVYLCASGAGVTDTQYFGPGTRLTVL.